This TCR beta chain was identified in a study of CD8+ T cells in alopecia areata. The V end lost 4 bases, the J end lost 4 bases, and 11 bases lay between the germline ends. CDR3 length: 13 amino acids. Germline CDR1 SQVTM, CDR2 ANQGSEA. This clone was seen a few times. Its matching antigen is unknown. cDNA serving as the sequencing template came from extracted, reverse transcribed RNA. The assay was immunoSEQ multiplex PCR, and TCRdb's table has in-frame clones only and misses some. The data contain approximately 110,000 clones, around 50% of them singletons. Treatment described: oral pan-JAK inhibitor, 5-10 mg twice daily. Study-level points and caveats: Clonality exceeded that of normal scalp in lesional scalp, most notably in alopecia totalis/universalis.

The chain uses TRBV29-1 and TRBJ1-5; D perhaps matches TRBD1 (6 bases). The clonotype was recovered from a human donor with alopecia areata. Sequences were derived from CD8+ T cells sorted from blood, sampled at week 24, from a patient treated with tofacitinib. The CDR3 bases are TGCAGCGTTGCTGAGGGGGGGAATCAGCCCCAGCATTTT. It is translated as CSVAEGGNQPQHF.